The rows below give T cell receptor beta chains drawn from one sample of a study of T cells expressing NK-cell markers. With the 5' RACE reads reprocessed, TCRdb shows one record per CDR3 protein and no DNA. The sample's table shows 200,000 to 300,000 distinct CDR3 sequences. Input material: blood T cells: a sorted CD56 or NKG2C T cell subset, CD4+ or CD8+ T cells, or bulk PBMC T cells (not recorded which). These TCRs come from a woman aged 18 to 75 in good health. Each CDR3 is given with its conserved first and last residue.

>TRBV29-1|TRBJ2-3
CSVGGVADTQYF
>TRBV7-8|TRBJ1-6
CASSITWTGRDSPLHF
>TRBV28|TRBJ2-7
CASSGTSAAYEQYF
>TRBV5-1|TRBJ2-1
CASSLDGPKQFF
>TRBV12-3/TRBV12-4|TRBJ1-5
CASSWGGTYSNQPQHF
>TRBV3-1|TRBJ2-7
CASSQVGQSYEQYF
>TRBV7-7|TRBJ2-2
CASSLRGGATNTGELFF
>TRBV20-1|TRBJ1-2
CSARESLNYGYTF
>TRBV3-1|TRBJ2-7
CASSQELLAGGAYEQYF
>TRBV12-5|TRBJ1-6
CASGLGGTISPLHF
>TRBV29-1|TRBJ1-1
CSVGGRLMNTEAFF
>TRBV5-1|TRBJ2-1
CASSLEGREGRREQFF
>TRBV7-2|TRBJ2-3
CASSLLPGLAGSDTQYF
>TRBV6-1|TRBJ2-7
CASSRRGEATYEQYF
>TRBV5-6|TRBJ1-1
CASSFRQPGNTEAFF
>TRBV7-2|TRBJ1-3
CASSLERRNTIYF
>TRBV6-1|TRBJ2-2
CASSDGQGAGGELFF
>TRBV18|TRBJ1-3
CASSPGRNPGNTIYF
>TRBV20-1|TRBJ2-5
CSARSGAFQETQYF
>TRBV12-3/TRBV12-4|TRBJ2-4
CASSLRDLGNIQYF
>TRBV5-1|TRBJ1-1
CASSLQVRSAEAFF
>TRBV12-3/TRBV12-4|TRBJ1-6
CASSQTVAGSPLHF
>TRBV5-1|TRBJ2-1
CASSPTAGGRDEQFF
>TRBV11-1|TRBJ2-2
CASSLTLNTGELFF
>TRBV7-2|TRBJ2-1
CASSSRSGVPVSEQFF
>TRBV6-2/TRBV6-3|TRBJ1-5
CASSYERAVVGQPQHF
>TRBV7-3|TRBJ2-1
CASSETGTSYNEQFF
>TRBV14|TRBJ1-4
CASSRQGTTNEKLFF
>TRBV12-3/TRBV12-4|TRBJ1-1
CASSQPYRSGNTEAFF
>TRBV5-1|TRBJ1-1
CASSLAPDGNTEAFF
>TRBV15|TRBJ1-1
CATSRPGHGEPMNTEAFF
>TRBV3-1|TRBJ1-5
CASSQAQINQPQHF
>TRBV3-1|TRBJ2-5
CASSPLSNEAIVETQYF
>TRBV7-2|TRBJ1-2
CASSLWVGGPYGYTF
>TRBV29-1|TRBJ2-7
CSVEARRGPYEQYF